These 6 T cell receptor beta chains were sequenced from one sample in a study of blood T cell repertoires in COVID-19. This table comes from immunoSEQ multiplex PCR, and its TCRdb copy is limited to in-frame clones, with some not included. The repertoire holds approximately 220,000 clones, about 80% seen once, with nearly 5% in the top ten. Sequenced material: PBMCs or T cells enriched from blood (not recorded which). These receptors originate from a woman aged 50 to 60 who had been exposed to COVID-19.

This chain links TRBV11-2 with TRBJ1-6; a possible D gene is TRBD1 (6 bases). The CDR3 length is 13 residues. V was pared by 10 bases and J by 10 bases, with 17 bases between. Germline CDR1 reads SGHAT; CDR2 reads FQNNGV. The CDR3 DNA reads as TGTGCCACCACGGAACAGGGCCGGTCACCCCTCCACTTT. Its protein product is CATTEQGRSPLHF.

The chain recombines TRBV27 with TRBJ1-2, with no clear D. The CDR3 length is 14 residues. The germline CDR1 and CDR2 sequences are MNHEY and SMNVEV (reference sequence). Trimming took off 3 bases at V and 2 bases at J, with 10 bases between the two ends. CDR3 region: CASSLSGGNYGYTF. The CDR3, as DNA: TGTGCCAGCAGTTTGTCTGGAGGGAACTATGGCTACACCTTC.

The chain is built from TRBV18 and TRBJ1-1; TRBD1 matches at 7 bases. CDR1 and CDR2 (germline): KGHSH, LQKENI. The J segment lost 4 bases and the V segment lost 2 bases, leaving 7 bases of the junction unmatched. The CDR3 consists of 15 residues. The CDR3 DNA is TGTGCCAGCTCACCAGATAGGGGGCAGGGCACTGAAGCTTTCTTT. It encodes CASSPDRGQGTEAFF.

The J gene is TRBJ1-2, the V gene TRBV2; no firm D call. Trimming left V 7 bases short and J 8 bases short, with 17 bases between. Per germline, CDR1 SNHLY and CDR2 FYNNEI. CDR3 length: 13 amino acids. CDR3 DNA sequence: TGTGCCAGCACTGTATCAGGTTTTGAGGGCTACACCTTC. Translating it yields CASTVSGFEGYTF.

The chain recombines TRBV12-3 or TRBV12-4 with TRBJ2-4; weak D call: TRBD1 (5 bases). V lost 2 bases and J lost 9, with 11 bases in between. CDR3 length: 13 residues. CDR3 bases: TGTGCCAGCAGTTTAAGGGGTCGGATCATTCAGTACTTC. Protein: CASSLRGRIIQYF.

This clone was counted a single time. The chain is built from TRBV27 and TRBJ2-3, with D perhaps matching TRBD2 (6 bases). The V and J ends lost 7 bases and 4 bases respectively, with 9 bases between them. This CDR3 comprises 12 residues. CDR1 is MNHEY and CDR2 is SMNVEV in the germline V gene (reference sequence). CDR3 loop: CASIGGPDTQYF. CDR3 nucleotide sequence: TGTGCCAGCATCGGGGGACCAGATACGCAGTATTTT.